Listed below are T cell receptor beta chains from one sample, sequenced in a study of blood T cell repertoires in COVID-19. Assay: immunoSEQ multiplex PCR; the TCRdb copy retains only in-frame clones and omits some. The table has about 150,000 clones, around 85% seen once; the top ten hold 6.2%. The specimen sequenced was PBMCs or T cells enriched from blood (not recorded which). The receptors originated from a woman between 35 and 50 years old who had recovered from COVID-19. CDR3s include the opening cysteine and the closing phenylalanine or tryptophan. The D gene is left open where the match is weak. Only some rows state a clone size, as once, few, many or a class for expanded clones.

cdr3_length,d_call,j_call,v_call,clone_size,cdr3_aa,cdr3_nt
14,.,TRBJ1-1,TRBV6-5,.,CASSYSNRAREAFF,TGTGCCAGCAGTTACTCGAACCGCGCCCGTGAAGCTTTCTTT
16,.,TRBJ1-2,TRBV19,.,CASNSYFSPGLYGYTF,TGTGCCAGTAACTCCTATTTTTCTCCAGGGCTCTATGGCTACACCTTC
15,.,TRBJ1-1,TRBV4-1,.,CASSQGTSSGGEAFF,TGCGCCAGCAGCCAAGGCACCTCGTCTGGCGGTGAAGCTTTCTTT
16,.,TRBJ1-3,TRBV19,.,CASSIFGLNGGNTIYF,TGTGCCAGTAGTATATTCGGACTAAACGGGGGAAACACCATATATTTT
14,.,TRBJ2-7,TRBV28,.,CASSMAGSGYEQYF,TGTGCCAGCAGTATGGCAGGGTCGGGCTACGAGCAGTACTTC
14,.,TRBJ2-3,TRBV9,.,CASSLRLGTDTQYF,TGTGCCAGCAGCTTACGTCTCGGGACAGATACGCAGTATTTT
12,.,TRBJ2-7,TRBV30,.,CANGGSWDEQYF,TGTGCAAATGGAGGGTCCTGGGACGAGCAGTACTTC
13,.,TRBJ1-1,TRBV12-3/TRBV12-4,.,CASSYGAGTKAFF,TGTGCCAGCAGTTATGGTGCGGGGACGAAGGCTTTCTTT
13,.,TRBJ2-2,TRBV10-3,.,CAITTEEDGELFF,TGTGCCATCACAACCGAGGAGGACGGGGAGCTGTTTTTT
15,TRBD1,TRBJ1-4,TRBV15,.,CATSREAGGNEKLFF,TGTGCCACCAGCAGAGAGGCAGGGGGCAACGAAAAACTGTTTTTT
15,TRBD2,TRBJ2-1,TRBV30,.,CAWSAHGGRGGVQFF,TGTGCCTGGAGTGCCCATGGCGGGAGGGGGGGTGTGCAGTTCTTC
15,TRBD1,TRBJ2-5,TRBV6-5,.,CASSYHGTEQETQYF,TGTGCCAGCAGTTACCACGGGACAGAACAAGAGACCCAGTACTTC
11,.,TRBJ1-1,TRBV29-1,few,CSVGDNTEAFF,TGCAGCGTTGGCGATAACACTGAAGCTTTCTTT
15,TRBD2,TRBJ2-5,TRBV5-1,few,CASSLGSSGQETQYF,TGCGCCAGCAGCTTGGGTTCTAGCGGCCAAGAGACCCAGTACTTC
18,.,TRBJ1-6,TRBV19,.,CASSKEAAGSSYNSPLHF,TGTGCCAGTAGTAAAGAGGCCGCAGGTAGCTCCTATAATTCACCCCTCCACTTT
20,TRBD1,TRBJ1-1,TRBV18,.,CASSPPRQGARQGVNTEAFF,TGTGCCAGCTCACCACCGCGACAGGGGGCGAGACAAGGGGTGAACACTGAAGCTTTCTTT